One and the same sample provided the 15 T cell receptor beta chains below, sequenced in a study of cytomegalovirus exposure and HLA in healthy donors. PCR was performed using 60 Vbeta and 13 Jbeta primers. Repertoires were generated with immunoSEQ multiplex PCR, while TCRdb's copy carries only in-frame clones and drops some. The data hold some 130,000 clones, with 70% to 85% observed a single time. The specimen sequenced was PBMCs. These receptors originate from a woman aged 45-65 years in good health and CMV-seropositive.

The count of this clone is one. The chain uses TRBV4-3 and TRBJ1-6; TRBD1 aligns across 7 bases. CDR3 length equals 16 residues. Germline assignment: CDR1 LGHNA and CDR2 YSLEER. With V trimmed by 4 bases and J by 8 bases, 11 bases remained unmatched. The CDR3 DNA reads TGCGCCAGCAGCCGGAATTACAGGGGAAATGATTCACCCCTCCACTTT. As protein: CASSRNYRGNDSPLHF.

Comment on this clone: Within the sample, other DNA sequences also encode this same CDR3. The chain employs TRBV28 and TRBJ2-2; D not certain. This CDR3 is 11 amino acids long. V was pared by 3 bases and J by 6 bases, with 2 bases between. CDR1 is MDHEN and CDR2 is SYDVKM in the germline V gene. This chain's CDR3 is CASSFSGELFF. CDR3 coding DNA: TGTGCCAGCAGTTTCTCCGGGGAGCTGTTTTTT.

The rearrangement links TRBV7-3 to TRBJ2-1; TRBD2 matches at 8 bases. Germline V gene lookup returns CDR1 SGHTA and CDR2 FQGTGA. The CDR3 sequence is 16 residues long. The V gene end was trimmed by 5 bases and the J gene end by 6 bases; junction bases not matched to a gene: 12. The CDR3 is CASSPRGGGSGNEQFF. The CDR3 DNA is TGTGCCAGCAGCCCGAGGGGCGGGGGGTCGGGCAATGAGCAGTTCTTC. Supplemented by reference TRBV7-3 and TRBJ2-1, the full variable domain reads GAGVSQTPSNKVTEKGKYVELRCDPISGHTALYWYRQSLGQGPEFLIYFQGTGAADDSGLPNDRFFAVRPEGSVSTLKIQRTERGDSAVYLCASSPRGGGSGNEQFFGPGTRLTVL.

This chain links TRBV2 with TRBJ2-1; D not certain. This CDR3 contains 14 residues. From germline, CDR1 is SNHLY and CDR2 FYNNEI. Trimming removed 8 bases at V and 2 bases at J, with 13 bases between. Here the CDR3 DNA reads TGTGCCAGCGGGCTGTCGGCCCCCTACAATGAGCAGTTCTTC. It yields the protein CASGLSAPYNEQFF.

This clone turned up a few times. The CDR3 sequence is CASSPANTGELFF. The CDR3 DNA reads TGTGCCAGCAGCCCCGCGAACACCGGGGAGCTGTTTTTT. The chain employs TRBV9 and TRBJ2-2; D ambiguous. This CDR3 is built from 13 residues. V lost 4 bases to trimming and J lost 0 bases, with 4 bases between them. From germline, CDR1 is SGDLS and CDR2 YYNGEE.

In this sample, this clone turned up a few times. The V gene is TRBV7-3, the J gene TRBJ2-1; 8 nucleotides line up with TRBD1. The CDR3 loop spans 15 amino acids. V was clipped by 3 bases and J by 4 bases; unmatched bases: 5. The germline gives CDR1 SGHTA, CDR2 FQGTGA. This CDR3 reads CASSFRTGSYNEQFF. The CDR3 nucleotides are TGTGCCAGCAGCTTCCGGACAGGGAGTTACAATGAGCAGTTCTTC. Combining the CDR3 with reference TRBV7-3 and TRBJ2-1 gives the whole variable domain GAGVSQTPSNKVTEKGKYVELRCDPISGHTALYWYRQSLGQGPEFLIYFQGTGAADDSGLPNDRFFAVRPEGSVSTLKIQRTERGDSAVYLCASSFRTGSYNEQFFGPGTRLTVL.

Regarding this clone: This specimen includes other DNA sequences encoding the same CDR3. J is TRBJ2-7 and V is TRBV5-1; D is possibly TRBD2 (5 bases). The V end lost 1 base, the J end lost 2 bases, and 10 bases lay between the germline ends. The CDR3 contains 14 residues. CDR1 is SGHRS, CDR2 YFSETQ, per germline. The CDR3 nucleotides are TGCGCCAGCAGCTTGACGACGGGGACCTACGAGCAGTACTTC. This gives the protein CASSLTTGTYEQYF. The whole variable domain, filled in from reference TRBV5-1 and TRBJ2-7, reads KAGVTQTPRYLIKTRGQQVTLSCSPISGHRSVSWYQQTPGQGLQFLFEYFSETQRNKGNFPGRFSGRQFSNSRSEMNVSTLELGDSALYLCASSLTTGTYEQYFGPGTRLTVT.

The chain's CDR3 is CASSIMSEGEAFF. The CDR3, as DNA: TGTGCCAGTAGTATCATGTCGGAGGGTGAAGCTTTCTTT. The chain joins TRBV19 to TRBJ1-1; no definite D call. CDR1 is LNHDA and CDR2 is SQIVND in the germline V gene (reference sequence). Trimming removed 3 bases from V and 7 bases from J, with 12 bases in between. CDR3 length: 13 residues. The full variable domain, in which reference TRBV19 and TRBJ1-1 provide the parts outside the CDR3, is DGGITQSPKYLFRKEGQNVTLSCEQNLNHDAMYWYRQDPGQGLRLIYYSQIVNDFQKGDIAEGYSVSREKKESFPLTVTSAQKNPTAFYLCASSIMSEGEAFFGQGTRLTVV.

The chain couples TRBV27 to TRBJ1-1, with TRBD1 matching 8 bases. J lost 5 bases, V lost 7 bases, and 9 bases had no gene match. Germline CDR1 MNHEY, CDR2 SMNVEV (reference sequence). The length of the CDR3 is 14 residues. DNA for the CDR3: TGTGCCAGCACCTGGACAGGGAGGGAAACTGAAGCTTTCTTT. Translated: CASTWTGRETEAFF.

The rearrangement joins TRBV6-1 to TRBJ1-5; 8 nucleotides align to TRBD1. The CDR3 loop spans 15 amino acids. The germline V gene encodes CDR1 MNHNS and CDR2 SASEGT. With 6 bases clipped from V and 5 bases from J, the junction kept 9 bases outside the gene matches. The CDR3 loop reads CASSQGNRGYQPQHF. Here the CDR3 DNA reads TGTGCCAGCAGCCAAGGGAACAGGGGGTATCAGCCCCAGCATTTT.

Only one count was recorded for this clone. The chain employs TRBV7-2 and TRBJ1-1; D might be TRBD1 (5 bases). Looked up from germline, CDR1 is SGHTA and CDR2 is FQGNSA. The length of the CDR3 is 16 residues. Trimming removed 6 bases at V and 3 bases at J, with 20 bases between. The DNA for the CDR3 is TGTGCCAGCAGACAATCCCCGGCAGGGAGGGACACTGAAGCTTTCTTT. It codes for CASRQSPAGRDTEAFF.

This clone was detected only a few times. The CDR3 DNA reads as TGCGCCAGCAGCTTGGGGCAGGATAATGAAAAACTGTTTTTT. It codes for CASSLGQDNEKLFF. The chain uses TRBV5-1 and TRBJ1-4; no reliable D call. Germline V gives CDR1 SGHRS, CDR2 YFSETQ. V gave up 0 bases and J gave up 4 bases, with 7 bases separating them. The CDR3 length is 14 residues.

Only a few counts were recorded for this clone. This sequence joins TRBV6-5 and TRBJ2-1; weak D call: TRBD2 (5 bases). Germline V CDR1 and CDR2: MNHEY, SVGAGI. V lost 8 bases, J lost 1 base, and 12 bases lay in between. The CDR3 is 14 amino acids. This CDR3 reads CASSARRSYNEQFF. CDR3 coding DNA: TGTGCCAGCTCAGCGAGGAGGTCCTACAATGAGCAGTTCTTC.

The genes are TRBV6-5 and TRBJ2-1; maybe TRBD1 (5 bases). This CDR3 is 16 amino acids long. Germline V gene data show CDR1 as MNHEY and CDR2 as SVGAGI. Trimming took off 2 bases at V and 7 bases at J, with 18 bases between the two ends. The CDR3 nucleotides are TGTGCCAGCAGTTACGTTTATTTGGCAGGGCGGAATGAGCAGTTCTTC. This codes for CASSYVYLAGRNEQFF.

The chain couples TRBV11-1 to TRBJ2-1; possibly TRBD2 for D (5 bases). The CDR3 consists of 18 residues. The V gene lost 4 bases and the J gene lost 8 bases, with 27 bases spanning the gap. Germline assignment: CDR1 SGHAT and CDR2 FQDESV (reference sequence). The CDR3 DNA sequence: TGTGCCAGCAGCTCTTTTAAAAAGCCGCTAGCCGTTGAGGATGAGCAGTTCTTC. This sequence encodes CASSSFKKPLAVEDEQFF. Full variable domain (remainder filled in from reference TRBV11-1 and TRBJ2-1): EAEVAQSPRYKITEKSQAVAFWCDPISGHATLYWYRQILGQGPELLVQFQDESVVDDSQLPKDRFSAERLKGVDSTLKIQPAELGDSAMYLCASSSFKKPLAVEDEQFFGPGTRLTVL.